This T cell receptor (beta chain) emerged from a study of cytomegalovirus exposure and HLA in healthy donors. The assay was immunoSEQ multiplex PCR, and TCRdb's table has in-frame clones only and misses some. The sample has more than 300,000 clones, 75% to 90% seen once. As for this clone: Its antigen remains unknown.

Findings of the study overall: There were a few CMV-associated chains whose specificity for CMV antigens was confirmed in vitro.

Germline loops: CDR1 MDHEN, CDR2 SYDVKM. J was trimmed by 4 bases and V by 6 bases; bases with no gene match: 5. The CDR3 consists of 14 residues. The specimen was PBMCs. This chain links TRBV28 with TRBJ1-2; 10 bases map to TRBD1. This clonotype originated in a woman younger than 35 in good health and CMV-seronegative. The chain's CDR3 is CASSSWDRGYGYTF. The CDR3 bases are TGTGCCAGCAGCTCCTGGGACAGGGGCTATGGCTACACCTTC.